A selection of T cell receptor beta chains follows, all from one sample in a study of beta chain features in type 1 diabetes. The protocol was immunoSEQ multiplex PCR, while the TCRdb copy is restricted to in-frame clones and leaves out a portion. Of about 130,000 clones in the sample, 9% to 9.5% are singletons; the top ten hold around 0.7%. The sample consisted of central memory CD4+ T cells from blood. These receptors all stem from a young man in good health. The CDR3 runs from the conserved cysteine through the conserved F or W. Rows give clone size only sometimes, using once, few, many, or a class for an expanded clone.

v_gene,j_gene,abundance,CDR3aa
TRBV9,TRBJ2-5,NA,CASSAVGGRGQETQYF
TRBV11-2,TRBJ2-1,NA,CASRLGQNNEQFF
TRBV6-1,TRBJ2-1,few,CASSGQGLAGGSSYNEQFF
TRBV5-6,TRBJ2-3,few,CASSSTLAGGSTDTQYF
TRBV6-1,TRBJ2-1,NA,CASRRQGNNEQFF
TRBV5-1,TRBJ2-3,many,CASKTGQSGGAVTDTQYF
TRBV5-1,TRBJ2-3,NA,CASSTGTSGERTDTQYF
TRBV21-1,TRBJ2-2,NA,CASSMGRLAFGELFF
TRBV6-5,TRBJ2-2,NA,CASSYGKTGNTGELFF
TRBV4-3,TRBJ2-5,few,CAHLRNRGETQYF
TRBV5-1,TRBJ1-4,few,CASSGSGQGDEKLFF
TRBV6-1,TRBJ2-7,NA,CASSRPEGAYEQYF
TRBV5-1,TRBJ2-7,NA,CASSSGLGRSYEQYF
TRBV19,TRBJ2-5,few,CASSMRRGGQETQYF